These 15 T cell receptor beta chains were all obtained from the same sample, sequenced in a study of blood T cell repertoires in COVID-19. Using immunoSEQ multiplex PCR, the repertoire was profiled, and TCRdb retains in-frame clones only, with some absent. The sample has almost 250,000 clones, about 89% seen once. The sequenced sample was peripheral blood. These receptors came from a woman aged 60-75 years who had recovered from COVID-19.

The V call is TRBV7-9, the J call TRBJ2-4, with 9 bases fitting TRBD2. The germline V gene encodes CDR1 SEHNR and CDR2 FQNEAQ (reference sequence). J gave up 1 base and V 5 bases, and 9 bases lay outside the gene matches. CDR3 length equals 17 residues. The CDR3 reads CASSGPTSGGAKNIQYF. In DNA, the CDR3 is TGTGCCAGCAGCGGGCCCACAAGCGGGGGGGCCAAAAACATTCAGTACTTC.

CDR3 DNA: TGTGCCAGCAGGAGGACTGCTAGCACAGATACGCAGTATTTT. Protein: CASRRTASTDTQYF. The rearrangement uses TRBV6-5 and TRBJ2-3; D is possibly TRBD2 (5 bases). This CDR3 spans 14 amino acids. Trimming removed 6 bases at V and 0 bases at J, with 10 bases between. Germline lookup yields CDR1 MNHEY and CDR2 SVGAGI.

DNA of the CDR3: TGTGCCAGCAGTGATCACGGACAGTCGAACACTGAAGCTTTCTTT. Protein: CASSDHGQSNTEAFF. The chain carries TRBV6-1 and TRBJ1-1; TRBD1 might be the D (6 bases). With 3 bases removed from V and 1 base from J, the gap between germline ends came to 12 bases. The CDR3 has 15 residues. Per the germline V gene, CDR1 is MNHNS and CDR2 is SASEGT.

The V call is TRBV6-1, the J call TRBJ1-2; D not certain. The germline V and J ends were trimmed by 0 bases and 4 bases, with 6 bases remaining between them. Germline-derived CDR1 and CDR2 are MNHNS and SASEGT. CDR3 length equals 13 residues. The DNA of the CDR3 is TGTGCCAGCAGTGAAGCCCCGGGCTATGGCTACACCTTC. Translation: CASSEAPGYGYTF.

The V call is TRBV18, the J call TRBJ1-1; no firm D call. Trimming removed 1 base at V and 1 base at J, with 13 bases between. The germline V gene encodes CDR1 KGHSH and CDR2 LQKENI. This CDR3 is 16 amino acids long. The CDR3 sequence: CASSPLDFSGNTEAFF. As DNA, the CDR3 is TGTGCCAGCTCACCACTTGATTTTTCGGGGAACACTGAAGCTTTCTTT.

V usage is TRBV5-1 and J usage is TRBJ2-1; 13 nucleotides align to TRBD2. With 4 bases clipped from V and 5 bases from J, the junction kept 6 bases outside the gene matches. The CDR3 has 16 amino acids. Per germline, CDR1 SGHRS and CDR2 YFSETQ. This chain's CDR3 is CASSHRGLAGDNEQFF. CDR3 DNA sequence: TGCGCCAGCAGCCACCGAGGACTAGCGGGGGACAATGAGCAGTTCTTC. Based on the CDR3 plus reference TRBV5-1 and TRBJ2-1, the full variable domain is KAGVTQTPRYLIKTRGQQVTLSCSPISGHRSVSWYQQTPGQGLQFLFEYFSETQRNKGNFPGRFSGRQFSNSRSEMNVSTLELGDSALYLCASSHRGLAGDNEQFFGPGTRLTVL.

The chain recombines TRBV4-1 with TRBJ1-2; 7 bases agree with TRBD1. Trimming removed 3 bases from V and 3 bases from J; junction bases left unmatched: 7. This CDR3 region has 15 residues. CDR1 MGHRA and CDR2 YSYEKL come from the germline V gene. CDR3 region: CASSHSTGAHYGYTF. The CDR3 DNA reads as TGCGCCAGCAGCCACTCAACAGGGGCCCACTATGGCTACACCTTC.

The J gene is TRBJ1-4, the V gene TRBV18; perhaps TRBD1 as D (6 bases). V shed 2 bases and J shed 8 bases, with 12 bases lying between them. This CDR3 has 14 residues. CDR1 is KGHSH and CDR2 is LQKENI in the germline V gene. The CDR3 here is CASSPSGGGEKLFF. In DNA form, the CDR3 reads TGTGCCAGCTCACCATCGGGCGGGGGCGAAAAACTGTTTTTT.

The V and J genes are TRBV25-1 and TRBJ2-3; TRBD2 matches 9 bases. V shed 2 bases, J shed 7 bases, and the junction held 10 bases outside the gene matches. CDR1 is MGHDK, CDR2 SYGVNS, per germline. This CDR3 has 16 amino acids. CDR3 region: CASSEPLAGKGNTQYF. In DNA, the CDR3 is TGTGCCAGCAGTGAACCGCTAGCGGGGAAGGGGAATACGCAGTATTTT.

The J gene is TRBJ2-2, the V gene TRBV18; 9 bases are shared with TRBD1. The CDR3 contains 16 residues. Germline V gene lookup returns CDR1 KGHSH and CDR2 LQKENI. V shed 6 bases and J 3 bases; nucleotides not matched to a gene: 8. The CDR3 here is CASSGGTGRYTGELFF. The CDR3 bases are TGTGCCAGCTCCGGCGGGACAGGGAGGTACACCGGGGAGCTGTTTTTT.

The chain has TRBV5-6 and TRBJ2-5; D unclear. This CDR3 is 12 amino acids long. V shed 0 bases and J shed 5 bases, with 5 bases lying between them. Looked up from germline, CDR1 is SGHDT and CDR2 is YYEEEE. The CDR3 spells CASSLELETQYF. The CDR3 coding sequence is TGTGCCAGCAGCTTGGAGCTGGAGACCCAGTACTTC.

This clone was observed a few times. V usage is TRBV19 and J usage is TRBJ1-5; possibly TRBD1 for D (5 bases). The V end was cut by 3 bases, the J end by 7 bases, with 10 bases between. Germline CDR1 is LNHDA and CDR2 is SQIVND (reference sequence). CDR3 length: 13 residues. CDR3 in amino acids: CASSMSGGQPQHF. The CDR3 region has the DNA TGTGCCAGTAGTATGTCTGGGGGGCAGCCCCAGCATTTT.

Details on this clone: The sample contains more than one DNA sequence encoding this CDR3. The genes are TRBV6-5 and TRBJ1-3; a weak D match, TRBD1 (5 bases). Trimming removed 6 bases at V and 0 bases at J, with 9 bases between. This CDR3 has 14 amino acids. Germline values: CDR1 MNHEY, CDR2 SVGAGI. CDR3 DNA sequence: TGTGCCAGCAGCGCAGGGTACTCTGGAAACACCATATATTTT. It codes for CASSAGYSGNTIYF.

This CDR3 is CASSLGEDRFNSPLHF. The CDR3 DNA is TGTGCCAGCAGCTTAGGAGAAGACAGGTTCAATTCACCCCTCCACTTT. The chain recombines TRBV7-6 with TRBJ1-6; D is perhaps TRBD1 (6 bases). The CDR3 is 16 amino acids. Germline V CDR1 and CDR2: SGHVS, FNYEAQ. V lost 1 base, J lost 7 bases, and 14 bases lay in between.

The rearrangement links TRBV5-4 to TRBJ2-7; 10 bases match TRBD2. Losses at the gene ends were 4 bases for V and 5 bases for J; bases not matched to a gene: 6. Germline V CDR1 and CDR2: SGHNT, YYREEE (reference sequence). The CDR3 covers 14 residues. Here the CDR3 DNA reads TGTGCCAGCAGCCATGGCGGGACTAGCGACGAGCAGTACTTC. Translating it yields CASSHGGTSDEQYF. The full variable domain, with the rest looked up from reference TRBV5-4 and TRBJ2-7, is ETGVTQSPTHLIKTRGQQVTLRCSSQSGHNTVSWYQQALGQGPQFIFQYYREEENGRGNFPPRFSGLQFPNYSSELNVNALELDDSALYLCASSHGGTSDEQYFGPGTRLTVT.